This T cell receptor beta chain was observed in a study of cytomegalovirus exposure and HLA in healthy donors. Primers for the PCR totalled 60 Vbeta and 13 Jbeta. Some clones are missing from TCRdb's copy, which holds only in-frame ones; the method was immunoSEQ multiplex PCR. The table has approximately 72,000 clones, around 76% seen once. The receptor comes from a male donor in good health and CMV-seropositive. Sequenced: PBMCs.

The DNA of the CDR3 is TGTGCCAGCAGCTTAGATAGTCAGCCCCAGCATTTT. Translated, it gives CASSLDSQPQHF. This rearrangement joins TRBV7-9 to TRBJ1-5; D is unclear. V was trimmed by 1 base and J by 6 bases, leaving 4 bases between them. The CDR3 has 12 residues. Germline CDR1 SEHNR, CDR2 FQNEAQ (reference sequence).